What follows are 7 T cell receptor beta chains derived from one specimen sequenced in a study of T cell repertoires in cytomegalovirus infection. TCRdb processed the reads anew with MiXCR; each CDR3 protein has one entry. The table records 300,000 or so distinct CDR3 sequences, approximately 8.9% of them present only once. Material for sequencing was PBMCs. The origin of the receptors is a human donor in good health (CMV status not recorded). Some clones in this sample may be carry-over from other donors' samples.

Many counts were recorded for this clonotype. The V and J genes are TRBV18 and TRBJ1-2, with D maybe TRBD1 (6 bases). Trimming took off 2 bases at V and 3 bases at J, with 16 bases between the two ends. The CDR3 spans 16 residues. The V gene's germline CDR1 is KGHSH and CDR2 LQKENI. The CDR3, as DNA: TGTGCCAGCTCACCATCGAACAGGGTGGATTACTATGGCTACACCTTC. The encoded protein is CASSPSNRVDYYGYTF.

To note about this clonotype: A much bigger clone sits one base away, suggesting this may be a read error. The CDR3 protein is CASNLWVTGEREAFF. CDR3 DNA sequence: TGTGCCAGCAACCTGTGGGTGACAGGGGAACGTGAAGCTTTCTTT. The V and J genes are TRBV7-9 and TRBJ1-1; the match to TRBD1 covers 8 bases. CDR1 and CDR2 from the germline V gene are SEHNR and FQNEAQ (reference sequence). V shed 7 bases, J shed 7 bases, and the junction held 14 bases outside the gene matches. CDR3 length: 15 amino acids. Full variable domain (missing parts from reference TRBV7-9 and TRBJ1-1): DTGVSQNPRHKITKRGQNVTFRCDPISEHNRLYWYRQTLGQGPEFLTYFQNEAQLEKSRLLSDRFSAERPKGSFSTLEIQRTEQGDSAMYLCASNLWVTGEREAFFGQGTRLTVV.

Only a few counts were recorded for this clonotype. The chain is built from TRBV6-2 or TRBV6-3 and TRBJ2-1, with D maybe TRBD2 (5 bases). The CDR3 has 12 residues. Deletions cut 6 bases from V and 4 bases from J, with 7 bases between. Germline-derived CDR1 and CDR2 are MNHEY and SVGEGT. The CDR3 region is CASRPGYNEQFF. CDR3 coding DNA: TGTGCCAGCAGACCGGGGTACAATGAGCAGTTCTTC.

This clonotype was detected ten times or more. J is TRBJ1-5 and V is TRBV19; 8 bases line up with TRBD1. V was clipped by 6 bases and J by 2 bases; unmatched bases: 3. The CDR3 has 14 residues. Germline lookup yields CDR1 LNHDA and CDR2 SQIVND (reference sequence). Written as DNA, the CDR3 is TGTGCCAGTAGAGCGGGACAGGGCAATCAGCCCCAGCATTTT. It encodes CASRAGQGNQPQHF.

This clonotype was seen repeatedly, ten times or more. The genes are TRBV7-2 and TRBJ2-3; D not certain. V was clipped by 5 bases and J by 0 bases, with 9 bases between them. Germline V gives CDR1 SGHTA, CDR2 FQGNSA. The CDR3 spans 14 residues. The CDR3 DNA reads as TGTGCCAGCAGCGCCTCTCCTAGCACAGATACGCAGTATTTT. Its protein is CASSASPSTDTQYF.

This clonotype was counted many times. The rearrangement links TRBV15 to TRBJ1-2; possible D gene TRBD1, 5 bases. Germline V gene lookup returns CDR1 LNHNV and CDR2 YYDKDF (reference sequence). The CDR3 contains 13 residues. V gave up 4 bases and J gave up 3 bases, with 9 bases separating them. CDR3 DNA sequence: TGTGCCACCAGCACAGGGTCCGACTATGGCTACACCTTC. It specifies CATSTGSDYGYTF.

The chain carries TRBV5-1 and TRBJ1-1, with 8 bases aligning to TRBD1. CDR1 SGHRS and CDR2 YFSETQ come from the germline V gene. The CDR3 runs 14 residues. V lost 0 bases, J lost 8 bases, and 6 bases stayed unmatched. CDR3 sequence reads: CASSLGQGTNEAFF. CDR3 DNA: TGCGCCAGCAGCTTGGGACAGGGGACGAACGAAGCTTTCTTT.